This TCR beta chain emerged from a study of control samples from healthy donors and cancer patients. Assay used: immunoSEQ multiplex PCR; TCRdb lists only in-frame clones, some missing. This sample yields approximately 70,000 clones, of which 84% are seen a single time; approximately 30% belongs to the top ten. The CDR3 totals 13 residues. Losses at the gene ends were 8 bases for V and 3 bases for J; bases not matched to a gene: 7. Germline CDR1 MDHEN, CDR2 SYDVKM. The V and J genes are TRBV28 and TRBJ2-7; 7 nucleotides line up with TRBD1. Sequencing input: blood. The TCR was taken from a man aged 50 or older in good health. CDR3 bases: TGTGCCAGCTCACTGGGACAGATCTACGAGCAGTACTTC. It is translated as CASSLGQIYEQYF.